This T cell receptor (beta chain) was captured in a study of T cells in Graves' hyperthyroidism and ophthalmopathy. Study-level points and caveats: Ophthalmopathy could be told apart from stable hyperthyroidism with a 13 V-J model.

Extraction of PBMCs used under 13 ml of fresh peripheral blood. Researchers amplified the TCR beta CDR3 regions from RNA transcripts. The primer set for the first-round RT-PCR of the TCR CDR3 was HTBI. TCRdb passed the multiplex PCR reads through MiXCR, listing each CDR3 protein once. Of approximately 380,000 distinct CDR3 sequences in the sample, 11% to 15% were seen once. This clonotype has a handful of counts. Its antigen remains unknown. The length of the CDR3 is 18 residues. V shed 0 bases, J shed 0 bases, and the junction held 9 bases outside the gene matches. Germline CDR1 reads SGHNT; CDR2 reads YYREEE (reference sequence).

Sequences were obtained from blood. The chain combines TRBV5-4 with TRBJ2-1, with 7 nucleotides matching TRBD1. This receptor was identified in a man aged 45-65 years with Graves' ophthalmopathy. The CDR3 here is CASSLGQGRGSSYNEQFF. For the CDR3, the DNA is TGTGCCAGCAGCTTGGGACAGGGTAGGGGGAGCTCCTACAATGAGCAGTTCTTC. Together with reference TRBV5-4 and TRBJ2-1, the CDR3 gives the full variable domain: ETGVTQSPTHLIKTRGQQVTLRCSSQSGHNTVSWYQQALGQGPQFIFQYYREEENGRGNFPPRFSGLQFPNYSSELNVNALELDDSALYLCASSLGQGRGSSYNEQFFGPGTRLTVL.